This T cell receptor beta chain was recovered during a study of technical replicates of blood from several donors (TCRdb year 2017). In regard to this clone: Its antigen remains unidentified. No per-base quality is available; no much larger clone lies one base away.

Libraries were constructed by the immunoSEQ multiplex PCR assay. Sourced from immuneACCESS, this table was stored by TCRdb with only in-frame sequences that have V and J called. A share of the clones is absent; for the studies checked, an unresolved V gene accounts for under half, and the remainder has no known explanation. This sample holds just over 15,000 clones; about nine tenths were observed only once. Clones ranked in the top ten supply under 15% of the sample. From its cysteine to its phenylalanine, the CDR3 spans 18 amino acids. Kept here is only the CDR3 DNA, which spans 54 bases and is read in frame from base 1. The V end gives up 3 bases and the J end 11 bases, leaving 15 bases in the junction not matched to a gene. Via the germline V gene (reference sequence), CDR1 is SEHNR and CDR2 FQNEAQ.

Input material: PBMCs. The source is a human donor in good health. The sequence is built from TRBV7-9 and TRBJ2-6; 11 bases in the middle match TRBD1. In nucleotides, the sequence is TGTGCCAGCAGCTTTTCCGGGACAGGGGGGGAAAGGTGGTACGTCCTGACTTTC. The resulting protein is CASSFSGTGGERWYVLTF. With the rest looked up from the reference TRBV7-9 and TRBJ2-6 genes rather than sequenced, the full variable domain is DTGVSQNPRHKITKRGQNVTFRCDPISEHNRLYWYRQTLGQGPEFLTYFQNEAQLEKSRLLSDRFSAERPKGSFSTLEIQRTEQGDSAMYLCASSFSGTGGERWYVLTFGAGSRLTVL.